These T cell receptor beta chains were read from a single sample in a study of T cell responses to AZD1222 COVID-19 vaccine. Only in-frame clones appear in the TCRdb table, and some are missing; sequencing was by immunoSEQ multiplex PCR. The repertoire holds 80,000 or so clones, with roughly nine tenths as singletons. The starting material was peripheral blood, obtained on day 0 of AZD1222 vaccination. The receptors derive from an adult in good health. The CDR3 runs from the conserved cysteine through the conserved F or W. The D gene is left open where the match is weak.

D gene,J gene,V gene,CDR3 protein
-,TRBJ1-1,TRBV6-5,CASSSGRMNTEAFF
-,TRBJ1-1,TRBV3-1/TRBV3-2,CASSPRFTGSGNTEAFF
TRBD1,TRBJ2-1,TRBV7-6,CASSVGQLYNEQFF
-,TRBJ1-2,TRBV3-1/TRBV3-2,CASSHRRGYTF
-,TRBJ1-1,TRBV19,CASRADKTFF
-,TRBJ1-1,TRBV12-5,CASGLVSGTISAAPEAFF
-,TRBJ2-1,TRBV15,CATSREAASNGDEQFF
TRBD2,TRBJ2-1,TRBV29-1,CSAAGLRGSEQFF
TRBD2,TRBJ2-3,TRBV5-1,CASSLAAGGQDTQYF
-,TRBJ1-1,TRBV9,CASSGPRGTEAFF
TRBD1,TRBJ2-5,TRBV3-1/TRBV3-2,CASSQDFRGQFLQETQYF
-,TRBJ1-1,TRBV18,CASSGDSHGLNTEAFF
TRBD2,TRBJ2-7,TRBV18,CASSPGLAGPSYEQYF
-,TRBJ2-1,TRBV9,CASTTGGTRQDEQFF
-,TRBJ1-1,TRBV25-1,CARQPGQLNTEAFF
TRBD1,TRBJ1-5,TRBV10-3,CAISDSDRGGNQPQHF
-,TRBJ1-2,TRBV14,CASSPLRKVGGPNYGYTF
-,TRBJ1-3,TRBV12-3/TRBV12-4,CASSSRTGNTIYF
-,TRBJ1-5,TRBV2,CASKEYSNQPQHF
-,TRBJ1-1,TRBV6-5,CASRTGNTNTEAFF